This T cell receptor (beta chain) was captured in a study of blood T cell repertoires in COVID-19. Study context: There were acute and convalescent COVID-19 samples, and they came from the United States, Italy and Spain. The cDNA or gDNA used as material had been derived from T cells, B-cell-depleted T cells, or PBMCs.

The CDR3 extends over 17 amino acids. Original methodology: The authors estimated nucleated cell counts from reference gene primer amplification. Assay: immunoSEQ multiplex PCR; the TCRdb copy retains only in-frame clones and omits some. V, J and clone size derive from that table, while D and trimming were established from the DNA sequence. The sample has 50,000 or so clones; 86% are singletons. What was sequenced was peripheral blood. The rearrangement uses TRBV12-2 and TRBJ2-3; TRBD2, the table's D call, was not compared with the DNA. TRBV12-2 is a pseudogene segment. This TCR was recovered from a woman aged 60 to 75 with acute or convalescent COVID-19. In DNA form, the CDR3 reads TGTGCAAGTCGCTTAGCCAATTCTAGCGGGAGATCAGATACGCAGTATTTT. It translates to CASRLANSSGRSDTQYF.